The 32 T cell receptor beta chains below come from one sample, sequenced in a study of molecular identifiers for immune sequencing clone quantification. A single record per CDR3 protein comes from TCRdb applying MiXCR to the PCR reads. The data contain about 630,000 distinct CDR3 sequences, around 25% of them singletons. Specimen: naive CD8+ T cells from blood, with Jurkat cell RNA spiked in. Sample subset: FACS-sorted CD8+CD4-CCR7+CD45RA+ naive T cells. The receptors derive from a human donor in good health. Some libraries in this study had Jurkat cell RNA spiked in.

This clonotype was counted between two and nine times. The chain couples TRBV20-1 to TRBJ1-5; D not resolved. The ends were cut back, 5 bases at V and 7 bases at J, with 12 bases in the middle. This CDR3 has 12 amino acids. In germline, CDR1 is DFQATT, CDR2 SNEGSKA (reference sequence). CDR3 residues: CSADWIGQPQHF. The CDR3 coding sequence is TGCAGTGCTGACTGGATCGGACAGCCCCAGCATTTT.

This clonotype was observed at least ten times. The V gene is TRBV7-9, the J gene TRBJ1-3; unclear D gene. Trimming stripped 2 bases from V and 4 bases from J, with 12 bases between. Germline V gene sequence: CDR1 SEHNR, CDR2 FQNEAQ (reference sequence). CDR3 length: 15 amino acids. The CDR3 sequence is CASSLSSGNGNTIYF. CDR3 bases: TGTGCCAGCAGCTTAAGTTCCGGGAACGGAAACACCATATATTTT.

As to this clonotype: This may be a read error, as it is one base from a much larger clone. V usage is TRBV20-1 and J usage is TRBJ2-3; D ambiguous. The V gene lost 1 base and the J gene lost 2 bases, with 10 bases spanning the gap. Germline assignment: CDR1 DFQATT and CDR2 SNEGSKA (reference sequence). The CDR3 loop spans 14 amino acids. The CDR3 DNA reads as TGCAGTGCTAGAGGTATCCCCCCCACAGATACGCAGTATTTT. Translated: CSARGIPPTDTQYF.

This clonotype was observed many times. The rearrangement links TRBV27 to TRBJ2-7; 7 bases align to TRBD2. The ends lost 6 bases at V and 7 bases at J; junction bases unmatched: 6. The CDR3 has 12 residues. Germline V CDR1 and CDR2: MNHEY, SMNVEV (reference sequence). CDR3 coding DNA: TGTGCCAGCAGGTCACTAGCGCTGGAGCAGTACTTC. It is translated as CASRSLALEQYF.

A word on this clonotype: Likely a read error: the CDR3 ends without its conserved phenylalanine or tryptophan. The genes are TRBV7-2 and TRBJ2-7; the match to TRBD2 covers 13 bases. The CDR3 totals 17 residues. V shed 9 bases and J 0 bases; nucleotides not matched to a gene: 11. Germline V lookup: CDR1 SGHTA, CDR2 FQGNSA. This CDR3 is CASSLGLAGVFSYEQYL. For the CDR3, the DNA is TGTGCCAGTAGCCTCGGACTAGCGGGAGTATTCTCCTACGAGCAGTACCTC.

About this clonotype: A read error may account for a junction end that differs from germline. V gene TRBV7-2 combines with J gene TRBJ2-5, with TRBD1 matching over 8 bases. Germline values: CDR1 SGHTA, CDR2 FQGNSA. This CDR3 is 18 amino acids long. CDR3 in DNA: TGTGCCAGCAGCCCACCGAGGGGGACAGGACAGTACCACGAGACCCAGTACTTC. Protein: CASSPPRGTGQYHETQYF. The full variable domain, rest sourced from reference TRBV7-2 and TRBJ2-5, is GAGVSQSPSNKVTEKGKDVELRCDPISGHTALYWYRQSLGQGLEFLIYFQGNSAPDKSGLPSDRFSAERTGGSVSTLTIQRTQQEDSAVYLCASSPPRGTGQYHETQYFGPGTRLLVL.

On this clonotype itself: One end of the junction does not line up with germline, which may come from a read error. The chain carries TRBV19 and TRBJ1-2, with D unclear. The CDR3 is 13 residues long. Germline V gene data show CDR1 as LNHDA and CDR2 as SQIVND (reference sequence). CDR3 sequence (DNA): TGTGCCAGTAGTATAGGGGCAGTGGATGGCTACCCCTTC. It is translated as CASSIGAVDGYPF. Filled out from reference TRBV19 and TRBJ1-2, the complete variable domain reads DGGITQSPKYLFRKEGQNVTLSCEQNLNHDAMYWYRQDPGQGLRLIYYSQIVNDFQKGDIAEGYSVSREKKESFPLTVTSAQKNPTAFYLCASSIGAVDGYPFGSGTRLTVV.

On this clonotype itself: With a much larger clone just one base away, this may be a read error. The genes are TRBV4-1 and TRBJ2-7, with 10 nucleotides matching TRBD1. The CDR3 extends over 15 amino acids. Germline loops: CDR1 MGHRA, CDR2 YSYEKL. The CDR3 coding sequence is TGCGCCGGCAGCCAAGATGTAGGACAGGGGGACGAGCAGTACTTC. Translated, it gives CAGSQDVGQGDEQYF.

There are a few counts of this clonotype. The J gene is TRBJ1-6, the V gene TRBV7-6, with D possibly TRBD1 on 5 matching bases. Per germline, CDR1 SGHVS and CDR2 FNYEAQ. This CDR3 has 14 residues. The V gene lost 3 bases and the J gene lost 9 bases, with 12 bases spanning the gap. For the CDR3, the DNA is TGTGCCAGCAGCTTCGTCCAGGGCGGTTCACCCCTCCACTTT. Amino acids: CASSFVQGGSPLHF.

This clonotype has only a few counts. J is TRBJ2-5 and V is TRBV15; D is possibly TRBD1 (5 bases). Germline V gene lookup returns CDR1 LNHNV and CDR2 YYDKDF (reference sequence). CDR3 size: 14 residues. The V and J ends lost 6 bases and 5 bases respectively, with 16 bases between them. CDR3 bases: TGTGCCACCAGAGGACATTCAATGCTGGAGACCCAGTACTTC. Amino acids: CATRGHSMLETQYF. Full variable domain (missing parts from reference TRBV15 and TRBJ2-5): DAMVIQNPRYQVTQFGKPVTLSCSQTLNHNVMYWYQQKSSQAPKLLFHYYDKDFNNEADTPDNFQSRRPNTSFCFLDIRSPGLGDTAMYLCATRGHSMLETQYFGPGTRLLVL.

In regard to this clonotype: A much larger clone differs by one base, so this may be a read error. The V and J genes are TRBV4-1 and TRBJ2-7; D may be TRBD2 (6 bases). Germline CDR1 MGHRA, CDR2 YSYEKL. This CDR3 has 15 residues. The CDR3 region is CAGSQGSGVSYEQYF. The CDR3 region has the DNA TGCGCCGGCAGCCAAGGCTCGGGAGTATCCTACGAGCAGTACTTC.

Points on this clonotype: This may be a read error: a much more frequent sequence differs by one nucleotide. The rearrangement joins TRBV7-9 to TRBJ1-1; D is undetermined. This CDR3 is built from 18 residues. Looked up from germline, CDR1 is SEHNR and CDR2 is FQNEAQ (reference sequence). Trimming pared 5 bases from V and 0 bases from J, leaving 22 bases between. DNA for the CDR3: TGTGCCAGCAGCCTAGACTACAAAATGGGAAAAGTGAACACTGAAGCTTTCTTT. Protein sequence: CASSLDYKMGKVNTEAFF.

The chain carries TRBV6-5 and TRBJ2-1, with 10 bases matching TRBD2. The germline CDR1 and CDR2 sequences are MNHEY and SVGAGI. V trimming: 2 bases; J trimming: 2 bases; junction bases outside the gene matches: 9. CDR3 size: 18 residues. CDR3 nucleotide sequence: TGTGCCAGCAGTTACGGTGGTCTAGCGGGGGTACCCTACAATGAGCAGTTCTTC. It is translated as CASSYGGLAGVPYNEQFF.

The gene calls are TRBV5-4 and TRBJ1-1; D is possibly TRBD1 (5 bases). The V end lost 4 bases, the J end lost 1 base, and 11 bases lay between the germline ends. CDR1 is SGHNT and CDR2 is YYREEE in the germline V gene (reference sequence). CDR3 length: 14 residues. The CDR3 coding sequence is TGTGCCAGCAGCCAGACAGAGACGAACACTGAAGCTTTCTTT. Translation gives CASSQTETNTEAFF.

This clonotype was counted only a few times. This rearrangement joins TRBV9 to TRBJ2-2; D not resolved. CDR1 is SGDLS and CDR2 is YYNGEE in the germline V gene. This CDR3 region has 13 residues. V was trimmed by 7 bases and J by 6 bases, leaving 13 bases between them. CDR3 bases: TGTGCCAGCGAACCGGGTGTCGCCGGGGAGCTGTTTTTT. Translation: CASEPGVAGELFF.

CDR3 DNA sequence: TGTGCCACCAGCAATCTAAGGCCTACTAGCCCAGATACGCAGTATTTT. It encodes CATSNLRPTSPDTQYF. The gene calls are TRBV15 and TRBJ2-3; D perhaps matches TRBD2 (6 bases). This CDR3 contains 16 residues. From germline, CDR1 is LNHNV and CDR2 YYDKDF (reference sequence). V gave up 4 bases and J gave up 4 bases, with 18 bases separating them.

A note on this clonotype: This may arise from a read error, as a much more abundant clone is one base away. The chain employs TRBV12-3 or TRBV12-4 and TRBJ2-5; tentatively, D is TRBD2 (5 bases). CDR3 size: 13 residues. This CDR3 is CAGSFGDQETQYF. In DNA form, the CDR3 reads TGTGCCGGCAGTTTCGGGGATCAAGAGACCCAGTACTTC.

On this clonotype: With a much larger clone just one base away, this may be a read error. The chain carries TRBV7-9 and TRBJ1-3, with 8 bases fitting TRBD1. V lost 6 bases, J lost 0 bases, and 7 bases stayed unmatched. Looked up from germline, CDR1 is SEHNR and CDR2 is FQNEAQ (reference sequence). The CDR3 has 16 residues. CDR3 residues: CASSAGQGASGNTIYF. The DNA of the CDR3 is TGTGCCAGCAGTGCTGGACAGGGCGCCTCTGGAAACACCATATATTTT.

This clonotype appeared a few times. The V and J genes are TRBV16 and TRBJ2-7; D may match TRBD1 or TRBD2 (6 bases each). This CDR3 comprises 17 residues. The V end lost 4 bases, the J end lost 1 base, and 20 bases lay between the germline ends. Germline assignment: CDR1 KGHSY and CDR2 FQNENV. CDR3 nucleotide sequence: TGTGCCAGCAGCCCTAGTGGACGGGGGCCCCTTTCCTACGAGCAGTACTTC. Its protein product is CASSPSGRGPLSYEQYF.

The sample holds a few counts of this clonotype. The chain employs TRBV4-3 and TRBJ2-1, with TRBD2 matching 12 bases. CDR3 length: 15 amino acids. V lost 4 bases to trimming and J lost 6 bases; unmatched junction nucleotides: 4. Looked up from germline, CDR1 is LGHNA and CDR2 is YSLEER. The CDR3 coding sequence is TGCGCCAGCAGCCCCGGGACTAGCGGGTCCAATGAGCAGTTCTTC. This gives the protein CASSPGTSGSNEQFF.

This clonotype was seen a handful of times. The CDR3 region has the DNA TGTGCCAGCAGCAGGACTAGCGGGAGGGCTGGTGAGCAGTTCTTC. Translation: CASSRTSGRAGEQFF. The rearrangement joins TRBV21-1 to TRBJ2-1; no DNA check was done on the table's D call, TRBD2. TRBV21-1 is an annotated pseudogene. The CDR3 totals 15 residues.

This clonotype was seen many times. CDR3 amino acids: CASSLDTNTEAFF. Written as DNA, the CDR3 is TGTGCCAGCAGCTTAGACACGAACACTGAAGCTTTCTTT. V is TRBV7-6 and J is TRBJ1-1; D is undetermined. The CDR3 runs to 13 residues. Looked up from germline, CDR1 is SGHVS and CDR2 is FNYEAQ. Between the trimmed V and J ends, which lost 1 base and 1 base, there was a span of 4 bases. Combining the CDR3 with reference TRBV7-6 and TRBJ1-1 gives the whole variable domain GAGVSQSPRYKVTKRGQDVALRCDPISGHVSLYWYRQALGQGPEFLTYFNYEAQQDKSGLPNDRFSAERPEGSISTLTIQRTEQRDSAMYRCASSLDTNTEAFFGQGTRLTVV.

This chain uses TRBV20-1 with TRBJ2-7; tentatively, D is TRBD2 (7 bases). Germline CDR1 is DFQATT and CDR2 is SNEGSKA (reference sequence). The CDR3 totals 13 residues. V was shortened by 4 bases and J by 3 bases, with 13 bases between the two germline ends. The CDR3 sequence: CSATGGGIYEQYF. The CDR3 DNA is TGCAGTGCTACCGGCGGGGGCATCTACGAGCAGTACTTC.

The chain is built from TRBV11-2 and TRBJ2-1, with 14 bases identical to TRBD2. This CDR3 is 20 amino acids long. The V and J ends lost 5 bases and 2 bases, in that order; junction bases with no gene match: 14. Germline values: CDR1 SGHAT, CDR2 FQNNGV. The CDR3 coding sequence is TGTGCCAGCAGCGGGTACTCCGGGACTAGCGGGGGTTATCCCTACAATGAGCAGTTCTTC. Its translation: CASSGYSGTSGGYPYNEQFF.

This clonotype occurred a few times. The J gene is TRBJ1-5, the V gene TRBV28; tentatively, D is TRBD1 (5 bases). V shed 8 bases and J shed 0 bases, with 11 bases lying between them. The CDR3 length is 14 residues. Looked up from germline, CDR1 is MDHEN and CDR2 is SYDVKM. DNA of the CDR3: TGTGCCAGCCAACGGGGGTATAGCAATCAGCCCCAGCATTTT. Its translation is CASQRGYSNQPQHF.

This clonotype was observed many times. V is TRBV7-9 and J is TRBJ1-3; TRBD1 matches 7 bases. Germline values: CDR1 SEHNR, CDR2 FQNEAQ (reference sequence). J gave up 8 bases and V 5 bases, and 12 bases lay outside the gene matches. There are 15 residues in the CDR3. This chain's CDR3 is CASSPKRTGPYTIYF. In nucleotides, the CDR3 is TGTGCCAGCAGCCCGAAAAGGACAGGTCCGTACACCATATATTTT.

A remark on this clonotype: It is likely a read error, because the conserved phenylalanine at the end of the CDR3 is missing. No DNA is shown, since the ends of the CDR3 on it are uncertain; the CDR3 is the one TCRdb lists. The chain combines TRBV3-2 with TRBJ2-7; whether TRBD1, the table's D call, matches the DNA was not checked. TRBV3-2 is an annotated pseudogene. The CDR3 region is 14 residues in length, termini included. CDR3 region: CASSQARQYYEQYS.

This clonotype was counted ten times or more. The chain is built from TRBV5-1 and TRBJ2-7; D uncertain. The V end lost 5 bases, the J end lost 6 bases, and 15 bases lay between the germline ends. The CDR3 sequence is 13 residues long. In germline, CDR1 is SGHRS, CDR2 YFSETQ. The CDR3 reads CASSYDIRSEQYF. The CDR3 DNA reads TGCGCCAGCAGTTATGATATCAGGAGCGAGCAGTACTTC.

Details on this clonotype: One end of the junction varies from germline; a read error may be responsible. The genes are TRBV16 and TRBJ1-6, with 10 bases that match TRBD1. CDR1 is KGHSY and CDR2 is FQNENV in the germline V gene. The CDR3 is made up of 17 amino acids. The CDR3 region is CASSRTGGYSYNPPLHF. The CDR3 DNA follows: TGTGCCAGCAGCCGGACAGGGGGATACTCCTATAATCCACCCCTCCACTTT.

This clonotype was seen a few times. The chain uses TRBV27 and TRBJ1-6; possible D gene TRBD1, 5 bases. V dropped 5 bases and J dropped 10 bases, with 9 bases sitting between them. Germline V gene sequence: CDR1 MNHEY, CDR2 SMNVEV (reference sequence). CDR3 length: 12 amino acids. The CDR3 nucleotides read TGTGCCAGCAGTGGGGGAGGGTCACCCCTCCACTTT. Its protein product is CASSGGGSPLHF.

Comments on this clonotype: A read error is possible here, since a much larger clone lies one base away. CDR3 bases: TGTGCCAGCGGTGAAGGGACGGACAACTACGAGCAGTACTTC. This codes for CASGEGTDNYEQYF. The V gene is TRBV2, the J gene TRBJ2-7; D tentatively reads TRBD1 or TRBD2 (5 bases each). CDR1 and CDR2 (germline): SNHLY, FYNNEI. The length of the CDR3 is 14 residues.

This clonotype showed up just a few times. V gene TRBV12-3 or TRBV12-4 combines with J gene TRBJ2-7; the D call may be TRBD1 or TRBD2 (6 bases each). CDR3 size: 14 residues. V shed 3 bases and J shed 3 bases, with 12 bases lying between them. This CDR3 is CASSLGGRDYEQYF. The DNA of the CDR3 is TGTGCCAGCAGTTTGGGGGGCCGCGACTACGAGCAGTACTTC.